This entry features one T cell receptor beta chain sequence. Its antigen has not been determined. No quality values exist for individual bases; no much larger clone is one base distant. The sample belongs to a study of cytotoxic CD8 clonotypes in ibrutinib-treated CLL (dated by TCRdb to about 2021). Some background on the complete study: In this cohort, around 14 patients were treatment-naive and approximately 10 were relapsed/refractory, while some 18 had unmutated IGHV. Responses were partial in some 24 patients and complete in 2; after median around 68 months follow-up, 14 stayed in remission and some twelve progressed. The response samples were drawn at a median of approximately 12 months into treatment, with a range of roughly 6 to 40 months. Samples averaged approximately 240,000 productive templates and more than 85,000 productive rearrangements. Longitudinal samples were available for 26 of the 86 trial participants. Cryopreserved peripheral blood mononuclear cells were obtained before treatment, at response, and at either sustained remission or disease progression. Patients were still on ibrutinib when every remission and progressive disease sample was collected.

Overall results and qualifications from the work: At baseline, clonality was higher than in age-matched healthy donors and showed a strong correlation with circulating CD8+ T-cell counts. At ibrutinib response clonality went up, during sustained remission it held steady, and at progression it dropped back toward baseline. Public clonotypes were rare and either shrank or stayed stable during treatment, and the rise in clonality at ibrutinib response reflected expansion of private clonotypes. Lymph node repertoires were not examined, and the timing of sampling was not matched between patients in sustained remission and those whose disease progressed.

Reading the label with the study, this specimen's time point is: 12 months on ibrutinib. Approximately 2 micrograms of genomic DNA were extracted from cryopreserved PBMCs for TCR beta library preparation. Longitudinal blood samples from CLL patients on ibrutinib monotherapy underwent high-throughput TCR beta sequencing. Patients were enrolled in a phase 2 open-label single-center ibrutinib monotherapy trial. A MiSeq instrument was used for deep resolution sequencing, which targeted depths ranging from 1 in 1 million up to 1 in 200,000 T cells, with coverage averaging 10x for each clonotype. The immunoSEQ hsTCRB Kit was used to generate TCR beta libraries. As for the original processing: The data were analyzed with ImmunoSEQ Analyzer and ImmunoSEQ Data Assistant, and V, D and J gene assignments followed IMGT definitions. Clonality was computed as one minus normalized Shannon entropy of productive rearrangement frequencies, ranging from 0 to 1. Public clonotype analysis was restricted to overrepresented clonotypes comprising at least 0.05% of each patient's repertoire. Thirteen repertoires from age-matched healthy donors, obtained from immuneACCESS, served as clonality controls. TCRdb obtained this table from immuneACCESS and retained in-frame rearrangements with V and J assigned. These tables miss some clones; where compared with another copy, unresolved V genes account for less than half of the shortfall, and the remainder is unexplained. That table gives V, J and clone size, and the DNA gave D and trimming. The sample data list roughly 97,000 clones, and 78% of these were observed just once. The top ten clones comprise about 30% of the sample.

This TCR derives from a human donor with chronic lymphocytic leukemia. The sample here was PBMCs, taken after 12 months of ibrutinib treatment.

The DNA reads TGTGCCAGCAGTTTGCGCAGGGTTAAACAGGGGGCGTCCATGAACACTGAAGCTTTCTTT. Translated, it reads CASSLRRVKQGASMNTEAFF. The rearrangement joined TRBV28 to TRBJ1-1; 9 nucleotides in the junction match TRBD1. In the germline V gene, CDR1 corresponds to MDHEN and CDR2 to SYDVKM. V is pruned by 3 bases and J by 0 bases, leaving 17 bases of the junction without a gene match. Counted from cysteine to phenylalanine, this CDR3 has 20 amino acids. Only the CDR3 region is kept as DNA, spanning 60 bases read in frame from base 1.